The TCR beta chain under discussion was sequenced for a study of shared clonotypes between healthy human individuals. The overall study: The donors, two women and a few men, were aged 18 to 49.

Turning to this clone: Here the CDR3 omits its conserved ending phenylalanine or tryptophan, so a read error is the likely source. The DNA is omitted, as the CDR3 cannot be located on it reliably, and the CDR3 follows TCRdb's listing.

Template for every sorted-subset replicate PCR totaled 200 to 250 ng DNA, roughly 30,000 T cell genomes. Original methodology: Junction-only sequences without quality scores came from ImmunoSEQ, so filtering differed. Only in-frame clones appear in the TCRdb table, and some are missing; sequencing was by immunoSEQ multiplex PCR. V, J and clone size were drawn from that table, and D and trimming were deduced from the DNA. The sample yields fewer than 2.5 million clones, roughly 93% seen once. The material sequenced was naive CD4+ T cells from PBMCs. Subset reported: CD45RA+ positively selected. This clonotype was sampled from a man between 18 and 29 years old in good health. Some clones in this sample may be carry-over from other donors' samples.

CDR3 sequence reads: CASREFPREGTQIT. The J gene is TRBJ2-7, the V gene TRBV6-1; the DNA was not compared with TRBD2, the D call given in the table. From its first to its last residue, the CDR3 has 14 amino acids. From germline, CDR1 is MNHNS and CDR2 SASEGT.